A single T cell receptor (beta chain) is shown here with its context. The data were obtained in a study of T-cell reconstitution after alpha-beta-depleted transplantation in children. CDR3 length: 14 amino acids. The germline gives CDR1 SGHDT, CDR2 YYEEEE. The V end lost 4 bases, the J end lost 2 bases, and 11 bases lay between the germline ends. Preparing the TCRbeta library involved the use of unique molecular identifiers. TCRdb re-analysed the PCR reads in MiXCR, keeping a single row per CDR3 protein. This sample has around 110,000 distinct CDR3 sequences, with 10% found just once. The specimen was PBMCs, collected before TCRalphabeta/CD19-depleted stem cell transplant. This sequence was found in a boy younger than 10 with acute lymphoblastic leukemia, due to receive a stem cell transplant. V is TRBV5-6 and J is TRBJ2-3; D possibly corresponds to TRBD1 (7 bases). For the CDR3, the DNA is TGTGCCAGCAGCCCCAGGGGGGCCACAGATACGCAGTATTTT. Protein sequence: CASSPRGATDTQYF. The full variable domain, with the rest looked up from reference TRBV5-6 and TRBJ2-3, is DAGVTQSPTHLIKTRGQQVTLRCSPKSGHDTVSWYQQALGQGPQFIFQYYEEEERQRGNFPDRFSGHQFPNYSSELNVNALLLGDSALYLCASSPRGATDTQYFGPGTRLTVL.